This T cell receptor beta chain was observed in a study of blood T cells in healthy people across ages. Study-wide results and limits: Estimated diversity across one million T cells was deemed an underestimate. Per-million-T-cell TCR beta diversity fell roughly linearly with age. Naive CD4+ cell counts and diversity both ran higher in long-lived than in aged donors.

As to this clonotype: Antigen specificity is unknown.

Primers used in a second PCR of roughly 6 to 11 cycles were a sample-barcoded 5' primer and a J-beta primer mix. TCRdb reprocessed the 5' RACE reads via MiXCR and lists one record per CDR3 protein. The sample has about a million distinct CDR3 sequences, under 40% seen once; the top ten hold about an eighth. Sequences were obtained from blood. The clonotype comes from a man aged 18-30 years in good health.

The DNA for the CDR3 is TGTGCCAGCAGTTATGGTTCGAACGAGCAGTACTTC. Residues: CASSYGSNEQYF. The chain couples TRBV6-6 to TRBJ2-7; the D is unclear. Deletions cut 3 bases from V and 5 bases from J, with 8 bases between. The length of the CDR3 is 12 residues. Germline lookup yields CDR1 MNHNY and CDR2 SVGAGI (reference sequence).